The 32 T cell receptor beta chains given below trace back to one sample, sequenced in a study of TIL therapy for anti-PD-1-resistant metastatic lung cancer. This was the immunoSEQ v3 assay. Here immunoSEQ multiplex PCR was the method, and the copy in TCRdb shows in-frame clones only, minus some. The sample lists approximately 95,000 clones, under 70% occurring once. The time point denotes: pre-treatment sample, taken before nivolumab and TIL therapy. Most excised metastases sampled were pleural nodules or supraclavicular lymph nodes. The source material was tumor tissue, sampled at baseline. All receptors derive from a person between 25 and 80 years old with non-small cell lung cancer.

The chain is built from TRBV28 and TRBJ2-1; D perhaps matches TRBD1 (8 bases). The CDR3 sequence is 15 residues long. Trimming removed 0 bases from V and 12 bases from J, with 18 bases in between. CDR1 is MDHEN and CDR2 is SYDVKM in the germline V gene. The CDR3 is CASSLWAGGSGGQFF. CDR3 sequence (DNA): TGTGCCAGCAGTTTATGGGCAGGGGGCTCGGGGGGGCAGTTCTTC.

The chain uses TRBV15 and TRBJ1-6; 7 nucleotides align to TRBD1. The CDR3 is 15 residues long. Trimming cost V 4 bases and J 8 bases; bases outside gene matches: 8. Germline CDR1 is LNHNV and CDR2 is YYDKDF (reference sequence). CDR3 protein: CATSINDREDSPLHF. As DNA, the CDR3 is TGTGCCACCAGCATTAACGACAGGGAAGATTCACCCCTCCACTTT.

This clone appeared a few times. The chain uses TRBV27 and TRBJ2-7, with TRBD2 matching over 13 bases. CDR1 MNHEY and CDR2 SMNVEV come from the germline V gene (reference sequence). Trimming removed 5 bases from V and 6 bases from J; junction bases left unmatched: 4. The CDR3 sequence is 14 residues long. The CDR3 spells CASSVLAGGAEQYF. The CDR3 nucleotides read TGTGCCAGCAGTGTACTAGCGGGGGGGGCCGAGCAGTACTTC.

The CDR3 DNA is TGTGCCAGCAGTTTAAAACCTAGCCGGGCGTACAATGAGCAGTTCTTC. This sequence encodes CASSLKPSRAYNEQFF. J is TRBJ2-1 and V is TRBV27; weak D call: TRBD2 (5 bases). The CDR3 has 16 residues. With 2 bases removed from V and 4 bases from J, the gap between germline ends came to 15 bases. Germline-derived CDR1 and CDR2 are MNHEY and SMNVEV (reference sequence).

The chain carries TRBV6-5 and TRBJ1-1; D perhaps matches TRBD1 (5 bases). Germline loops: CDR1 MNHEY, CDR2 SVGAGI. V lost 0 bases and J 5 bases, leaving 10 bases between the germline ends. The CDR3 is 14 amino acids. In nucleotides, the CDR3 is TGTGCCAGCAGTTACTCGCAGGGTAGGACTGAAGCTTTCTTT. Amino acids: CASSYSQGRTEAFF.

The V gene is TRBV15, the J gene TRBJ2-1; D possibly matches TRBD1 or TRBD2 (5 bases each). The CDR3 is 16 amino acids. CDR1 and CDR2 from the germline V gene are LNHNV and YYDKDF (reference sequence). V lost 1 base, J lost 6 bases, and 16 bases lay in between. As DNA, the CDR3 is TGTGCCACCAGCAGAGCAGGAGAGGGGCAGGGCAATGAGCAGTTCTTC. Translated: CATSRAGEGQGNEQFF.

Only a few counts were recorded for this clone. The chain employs TRBV7-9 and TRBJ1-1; D is perhaps TRBD1 (6 bases). The V end lost 4 bases, the J end lost 3 bases, and 9 bases lay between the germline ends. Germline V lookup: CDR1 SEHNR, CDR2 FQNEAQ (reference sequence). This CDR3 has 13 residues. CDR3 DNA sequence: TGTGCCAGCAGCTGGACAGTGGACACTGAAGCTTTCTTT. Its translation is CASSWTVDTEAFF.

In the case of this clone: The junction shows a germline mismatch at one end, possibly a read error. This sequence joins TRBV2 and TRBJ1-2; the D gene is possibly TRBD1 (5 bases). CDR1 is SNHLY, CDR2 FYNNEI, per germline. This CDR3 region has 15 residues. CDR3: CASSEYGHETGRLRF. DNA for the CDR3: TGTGCCAGCAGTGAGTACGGACATGAGACTGGTAGACTAAGATTC.

The CDR3 nucleotides are TGTGCCAGCAAAAATAGGGTCGGGCAAGAGACCCAGTACTTC. Translated, it gives CASKNRVGQETQYF. The chain combines TRBV7-9 with TRBJ2-5, with D unresolved. The V end lost 7 bases, the J end lost 2 bases, and 14 bases lay between the germline ends. This CDR3 region has 14 residues. Looked up from germline, CDR1 is SEHNR and CDR2 is FQNEAQ (reference sequence). Full variable domain (rest looked up from reference TRBV7-9 and TRBJ2-5): DTGVSQNPRHKITKRGQNVTFRCDPISEHNRLYWYRQTLGQGPEFLTYFQNEAQLEKSRLLSDRFSAERPKGSFSTLEIQRTEQGDSAMYLCASKNRVGQETQYFGPGTRLLVL.

In nucleotides, the CDR3 is TGTGCCAGCAGCTTCGCGGGTAGGGATGAGCAGTTCTTC. This gives the protein CASSFAGRDEQFF. The rearrangement joins TRBV11-2 to TRBJ2-1, with a tentative D call TRBD2 (5 bases). The germline gives CDR1 SGHAT, CDR2 FQNNGV. The CDR3 consists of 13 residues. V gave up 3 bases and J gave up 8 bases, with 11 bases separating them.

This chain links TRBV19 with TRBJ2-3; D possibly corresponds to TRBD1 (6 bases). The CDR3 extends over 13 amino acids. Germline V CDR1 and CDR2: LNHDA, SQIVND (reference sequence). V lost 7 bases, J lost 4 bases, and 12 bases lay in between. The CDR3 DNA is TGTGCCAGTATGGACAGAGGACCAGATACGCAGTATTTT. Its translation is CASMDRGPDTQYF.

This clone appeared once. The V and J genes are TRBV6-2 or TRBV6-3 and TRBJ2-3, with TRBD2 matching over 14 bases. The V gene end was trimmed by 5 bases and the J gene end by 6 bases; junction bases not matched to a gene: 16. Germline V gives CDR1 MNHEY, CDR2 SVGEGT. The CDR3 consists of 19 residues. CDR3 sequence reads: CASSATFPGTSGSGDTQYF. DNA of the CDR3: TGTGCCAGCAGTGCCACTTTTCCTGGGACTAGCGGGAGTGGCGATACGCAGTATTTT.

This chain joins TRBV6-5 and TRBJ2-6, with D perhaps TRBD1 (5 bases). CDR1 and CDR2 from the germline V gene are MNHEY and SVGAGI. The CDR3 totals 14 residues. Trimming removed 10 bases at V and 0 bases at J, with 10 bases between. The CDR3 DNA sequence: TGTGCCATAAGAAGGGGCTCTGGGGCCAACGTCCTGACTTTC. It translates to CAIRRGSGANVLTF.

This chain links TRBV28 with TRBJ1-4, with D possibly being TRBD1 (5 bases). V was clipped by 7 bases and J by 7 bases, with 16 bases between them. Germline-derived CDR1 and CDR2 are MDHEN and SYDVKM. The length of the CDR3 is 14 residues. CDR3 bases: TGTGCCAGCACCCATGTGGGGGGGGGTGAAAAACTGTTTTTT. Its translation: CASTHVGGGEKLFF.

The V call is TRBV3-1 (or the pseudogene TRBV3-2), the J call TRBJ2-7; D perhaps matches TRBD2 (5 bases). The V gene's germline CDR1 is LGHDT and CDR2 YNNKEL (reference sequence). V was cut by 3 bases and J by 4 bases, with 19 bases left in between. The CDR3 sequence is 16 residues long. In nucleotides, the CDR3 is TGTGCCAGCAGCCACGTTCGGGATCCTAGGCCGTACGAGCAGTACTTC. The encoded protein is CASSHVRDPRPYEQYF.

The chain carries TRBV4-1 and TRBJ2-1; 10 bases are shared with TRBD2. The trim removed 2 bases at V and 12 bases at J, leaving 19 bases unmatched. The CDR3 is made up of 18 amino acids. Looked up from germline, CDR1 is MGHRA and CDR2 is YSYEKL. CDR3 sequence: CASSQLIVEVAGGLGQFF. CDR3 sequence (DNA): TGCGCCAGCAGCCAACTCATCGTGGAGGTAGCGGGAGGCCTTGGGCAGTTCTTC.

The chain is built from TRBV3-1 (or the pseudogene TRBV3-2) and TRBJ2-1; 8 bases fit TRBD2. Losses at the gene ends were 4 bases for V and 10 bases for J; bases not matched to a gene: 6. The germline V gene encodes CDR1 LGHDT and CDR2 YNNKEL (reference sequence). The CDR3 has 13 amino acids. This CDR3 is CASSLGLAREQFF. The CDR3 DNA reads TGTGCCAGCAGCCTCGGACTAGCCCGAGAGCAGTTCTTC.

Concerning this clone: Possible read error: a much larger clone is one base away. The chain couples TRBV28 to TRBJ2-7, with 9 positions matching TRBD1. This CDR3 spans 13 amino acids. The germline gives CDR1 MDHEN, CDR2 SYDVKM. V gave up 7 bases and J gave up 3 bases; unmatched junction bases: 4. CDR3 region: CASTGTGYYEQYF. The DNA for the CDR3 is TGTGCCAGCACCGGGACAGGGTACTACGAGCAGTACTTC.

This clone was picked up one time. The genes are TRBV5-1 and TRBJ2-5, with 7 bases lining up with TRBD1. This CDR3 comprises 14 residues. V lost 4 bases and J lost 3; bases outside the gene matches: 6. Per the germline V gene, CDR1 is SGHRS and CDR2 is YFSETQ. CDR3 protein: CASSLSGTEETQYF. The CDR3 nucleotides are TGCGCCAGCAGCCTATCCGGGACAGAAGAGACCCAGTACTTC.

The chain links TRBV9 to TRBJ1-2, with 7 bases lining up with TRBD1. CDR1 and CDR2 (germline): SGDLS, YYNGEE. The CDR3 is 14 amino acids. The ends lost 4 bases at V and 6 bases at J; junction bases unmatched: 9. The CDR3 nucleotides read TGTGCCAGCAGCCGAACAGGGGTCCAGGATGGCTACACCTTC. Translated: CASSRTGVQDGYTF. Full variable domain (rest looked up from reference TRBV9 and TRBJ1-2): DSGVTQTPKHLITATGQRVTLRCSPRSGDLSVYWYQQSLDQGLQFLIQYYNGEERAKGNILERFSAQQFPDLHSELNLSSLELGDSALYFCASSRTGVQDGYTFGSGTRLTVV.

The chain joins TRBV2 to TRBJ1-1; perhaps TRBD1 as D (5 bases). Germline CDR1 reads SNHLY; CDR2 reads FYNNEI. The CDR3 loop spans 15 amino acids. Trimming left V 3 bases short and J 4 bases short, with 15 bases between. The CDR3 DNA follows: TGTGCCAGCAGTGACAAACAGCTGGGGCCCACTGAAGCTTTCTTT. Encoded protein: CASSDKQLGPTEAFF.

The rearrangement joins TRBV4-1 to TRBJ2-5; 7 nucleotides line up with TRBD1. V lost 1 base to trimming and J lost 2 bases; unmatched junction nucleotides: 4. The CDR3 spans 15 residues. CDR1 is MGHRA and CDR2 is YSYEKL in the germline V gene. In DNA, the CDR3 is TGCGCCAGCAGCCAAGTACAGGGGCCACAAGAGACCCAGTACTTC. As protein: CASSQVQGPQETQYF.

This sequence joins TRBV6-5 and TRBJ1-1; D unclear. There are 15 residues in the CDR3. Trimming cost V 2 bases and J 1 base, with 11 bases left between them. The germline gives CDR1 MNHEY, CDR2 SVGAGI. The CDR3 DNA follows: TGTGCCAGCAGTTACCTAGGAAAGGGGAACACTGAAGCTTTCTTT. This sequence encodes CASSYLGKGNTEAFF.

The rearrangement joins TRBV19 to TRBJ1-3, with D maybe TRBD1 (5 bases). Trimming left V 6 bases short and J 1 base short, with 7 bases between. The germline V gene encodes CDR1 LNHDA and CDR2 SQIVND (reference sequence). The CDR3 is 13 residues long. The CDR3 here is CASRTESGNTIYF. The CDR3 coding sequence is TGTGCCAGTAGGACAGAGTCTGGAAACACCATATATTTT.

This clone was found a few times. The CDR3 loop is CASSFIAGALNEQFF. The CDR3 nucleotides are TGTGCCAGCAGCTTCATAGCGGGAGCCCTCAATGAGCAGTTCTTC. The V gene is TRBV7-2, the J gene TRBJ2-1; 9 bases are a match to TRBD2. The CDR3 runs 15 residues. Germline CDR1 reads SGHTA; CDR2 reads FQGNSA. With 3 bases clipped from V and 6 bases from J, the junction kept 6 bases outside the gene matches.

The DNA for the CDR3 is TGTGCCAGTAGTGCCCGAGGCTACGAGCAGTACTTC. This codes for CASSARGYEQYF. The rearrangement joins TRBV19 to TRBJ2-7, with D unclear. Trimming took 5 bases from V and 3 from J, leaving 8 bases between them. Germline V CDR1 and CDR2: LNHDA, SQIVND (reference sequence). The CDR3 runs to 12 residues.

This clone was counted only a few times. The chain combines TRBV2 with TRBJ2-1, with D perhaps TRBD1 or TRBD2 (6 bases each). This CDR3 comprises 12 residues. Between the trimmed V and J ends, which lost 7 bases and 9 bases, there was a span of 13 bases. The germline V gene has CDR1 SNHLY and CDR2 FYNNEI. The CDR3 is CASTRGEVEQFF. The CDR3, as DNA: TGTGCCAGCACGAGGGGGGAGGTTGAGCAGTTCTTC.

The V and J genes are TRBV5-1 and TRBJ2-7, with TRBD1 matching 9 bases. Germline V lookup: CDR1 SGHRS, CDR2 YFSETQ. Trimming took 5 bases from V and 2 from J; bases not matched to a gene: 8. This CDR3 has 15 residues. The CDR3 here is CASRGVGTGPYEQYF. Here the CDR3 DNA reads TGCGCCAGCAGGGGGGTCGGGACAGGGCCCTACGAGCAGTACTTC.

J is TRBJ2-1 and V is TRBV11-1; 8 bases fit TRBD2. This CDR3 has 15 residues. CDR1 SGHAT and CDR2 FQDESV come from the germline V gene (reference sequence). V shed 4 bases and J 7 bases; nucleotides not matched to a gene: 9. CDR3 nucleotides: TGTGCCAGCAGCTCCCGGGGCCGGGGGGGTAATGAGCAGTTCTTC. This gives the protein CASSSRGRGGNEQFF.

In its sample, this clone was seen a few times. This chain joins TRBV9 and TRBJ2-7, with a tentative D call TRBD2 (6 bases). The V end lost 0 bases, the J end lost 3 bases, and 16 bases lay between the germline ends. Germline CDR1 SGDLS, CDR2 YYNGEE. The CDR3 totals 16 residues. CDR3: CASSVEPPGLNYEQYF. DNA of the CDR3: TGTGCCAGCAGCGTAGAACCCCCGGGACTCAACTACGAGCAGTACTTC.

This clone was detected a few times. CDR3 amino acids: CASSLSRLDVNEQFF. The CDR3 DNA reads TGTGCCAGCAGTTTGAGCAGGCTAGATGTAAATGAGCAGTTCTTC. This chain joins TRBV27 and TRBJ2-1; D is ambiguous. Germline CDR1 is MNHEY and CDR2 is SMNVEV (reference sequence). V lost 3 bases to trimming and J lost 7 bases, with 16 bases between them. The CDR3 consists of 15 residues.

The chain couples TRBV19 to TRBJ2-1; 7 bases map to TRBD2. This CDR3 comprises 15 residues. The junction had 4 bases not matched to a gene; V was cut back by 3 bases and J by 2 bases. CDR1 and CDR2 from the germline V gene are LNHDA and SQIVND (reference sequence). The DNA for the CDR3 is TGTGCCAGTAGTATTCGGGGGGTCACCTACAATGAGCAGTTCTTC. This sequence encodes CASSIRGVTYNEQFF.